A single sample gave rise to the 15 T cell receptor beta chains below, sequenced in a study of T cell responses to AZD1222 COVID-19 vaccine. Using immunoSEQ multiplex PCR, the repertoire was profiled, and TCRdb retains in-frame clones only, with some absent. In the table there are around 70,000 clones, 70% to 90% of which are singletons. This material consisted of peripheral blood, taken 28 days after the second AZD1222 dose. The source of these receptors is an adult who received the AZD1222 COVID-19 vaccine.

The CDR3 sequence is CASRGISFGYNEQFF. Here the CDR3 DNA reads TGTGCCAGCAGAGGGATCTCATTCGGGTACAATGAGCAGTTCTTC. The chain uses TRBV6-5 and TRBJ2-1; D gene ambiguous. The length of the CDR3 is 15 residues. Trimming cost V 6 bases and J 4 bases, with 16 bases left between them. Germline values: CDR1 MNHEY, CDR2 SVGAGI.

This sequence joins TRBV7-2 and TRBJ2-6; 12 bases align to TRBD1. CDR1 is SGHTA and CDR2 is FQGNSA in the germline V gene. V was clipped by 1 base and J by 2 bases; unmatched bases: 3. This CDR3 has 18 amino acids. CDR3 nucleotide sequence: TGTGCCAGCAGCTTAGTTGGGACAGGGGGCGCTGGGGCCAACGTCCTGACTTTC. Encoded protein: CASSLVGTGGAGANVLTF.

The chain carries TRBV18 and TRBJ1-1, with 9 bases aligning to TRBD1. Germline assignment: CDR1 KGHSH and CDR2 LQKENI. The trim removed 3 bases at V and 0 bases at J, leaving 8 bases unmatched. The CDR3 spans 17 residues. Here the CDR3 reads CASSPTGGGWVNTEAFF. The CDR3, as DNA: TGTGCCAGCTCACCTACAGGGGGCGGTTGGGTGAACACTGAAGCTTTCTTT. The whole variable domain, filled in from reference TRBV18 and TRBJ1-1, reads NAGVMQNPRHLVRRRGQEARLRCSPMKGHSHVYWYRQLPEEGLKFMVYLQKENIIDESGMPKERFSAEFPKEGPSILRIQQVVRGDSAAYFCASSPTGGGWVNTEAFFGQGTRLTVV.

The V gene is TRBV7-2, the J gene TRBJ1-2; no firm D call. The germline V and J ends were trimmed by 2 bases and 3 bases, with 10 bases remaining between them. Germline V gene data show CDR1 as SGHTA and CDR2 as FQGNSA. This CDR3 is built from 14 residues. CDR3 coding DNA: TGTGCCAGCAGCTTAACGGTACGGGACTATGGCTACACCTTC. It codes for CASSLTVRDYGYTF.

The V gene is TRBV3-1 (or the pseudogene TRBV3-2), the J gene TRBJ2-5; D may be TRBD1 (5 bases). This CDR3 has 14 amino acids. From germline, CDR1 is LGHDT and CDR2 YNNKEL (reference sequence). V was clipped by 3 bases and J by 5 bases, with 13 bases between them. DNA of the CDR3: TGTGCCAGCAGCCAGTGGCAGGGCTTGGAGACCCAGTACTTC. This sequence encodes CASSQWQGLETQYF.

The J gene is TRBJ1-3, the V gene TRBV29-1, with TRBD1 identical over 7 bases. CDR3 size: 13 residues. Losses at the gene ends were 7 bases for V and 2 bases for J; bases not matched to a gene: 5. Germline CDR1 and CDR2: SQVTM and ANQGSEA. As DNA, the CDR3 is TGCAGCGCCGCGCAGGGGGCTGGAAACACCATATATTTT. Residues: CSAAQGAGNTIYF.

This clone was seen just once. The chain's CDR3 is CASSQDSSNYGYTF. Here the CDR3 DNA reads TGTGCCAGCAGCCAAGACTCCTCTAACTATGGCTACACCTTC. The chain has TRBV4-2 and TRBJ1-2, with D unclear. Trimming cost V 0 bases and J 0 bases, with 5 bases left between them. This CDR3 comprises 14 residues. The germline gives CDR1 LGHNA, CDR2 YNFKEQ.

The rearrangement uses TRBV6-5 and TRBJ2-7; no reliable D call. V gave up 0 bases and J gave up 4 bases, with 16 bases separating them. This CDR3 is built from 16 residues. Germline CDR1 reads MNHEY; CDR2 reads SVGAGI. CDR3 loop: CASSYSFVPPFYEQYF. The CDR3 DNA follows: TGTGCCAGCAGTTACTCGTTCGTCCCTCCGTTTTACGAGCAGTACTTC.

V and J are TRBV5-1 and TRBJ1-2; 7 bases line up with TRBD1. CDR1 is SGHRS and CDR2 is YFSETQ in the germline V gene. This CDR3 is built from 15 residues. The trim removed 4 bases at V and 5 bases at J, leaving 11 bases unmatched. The CDR3 DNA reads TGCGCCAGCAGCCTCGGACAGGTGAGGGCTTATGGCTACACCTTC. It translates to CASSLGQVRAYGYTF.

The gene calls are TRBV18 and TRBJ1-1, with TRBD1 matching over 8 bases. CDR1 KGHSH and CDR2 LQKENI come from the germline V gene. Trimming removed 1 base from V and 2 bases from J; junction bases left unmatched: 6. The CDR3 extends over 16 amino acids. The CDR3 loop reads CASSPLRTGSNTEAFF. CDR3 DNA sequence: TGTGCCAGCTCACCACTAAGGACAGGGTCAAACACTGAAGCTTTCTTT. Based on the CDR3 plus reference TRBV18 and TRBJ1-1, the full variable domain is NAGVMQNPRHLVRRRGQEARLRCSPMKGHSHVYWYRQLPEEGLKFMVYLQKENIIDESGMPKERFSAEFPKEGPSILRIQQVVRGDSAAYFCASSPLRTGSNTEAFFGQGTRLTVV.

The chain employs TRBV5-1 and TRBJ2-3; D perhaps matches TRBD2 (6 bases). V was clipped by 2 bases and J by 0 bases, with 10 bases between them. CDR1 and CDR2 (germline): SGHRS, YFSETQ. CDR3 length equals 15 residues. CDR3 bases: TGCGCCAGCAGCTTATCTAGCGCTAGCACAGATACGCAGTATTTT. Protein: CASSLSSASTDTQYF. The full variable domain, completed using reference TRBV5-1 and TRBJ2-3, is KAGVTQTPRYLIKTRGQQVTLSCSPISGHRSVSWYQQTPGQGLQFLFEYFSETQRNKGNFPGRFSGRQFSNSRSEMNVSTLELGDSALYLCASSLSSASTDTQYFGPGTRLTVL.

The J gene is TRBJ2-1, the V gene TRBV30; D not certain. Germline V lookup: CDR1 GTSNPN, CDR2 SVGIG (reference sequence). The ends were cut back, 5 bases at V and 12 bases at J, with 14 bases in the middle. The CDR3 runs 11 residues. In nucleotides, the CDR3 is TGTGCCTGGTACCCCAAAAATCCGCAGTTCTTC. Protein: CAWYPKNPQFF. The full variable domain, with the rest looked up from reference TRBV30 and TRBJ2-1, is SQTIHQWPATLVQPVGSPLSLECTVEGTSNPNLYWYRQAAGRGLQLLFYSVGIGQISSEVPQNLSASRPQDRQFILSSKKLLLSDSGFYLCAWYPKNPQFFGPGTRLTVL.

V gene TRBV3-1 (or the pseudogene TRBV3-2) combines with J gene TRBJ1-5; D gene uncertain. Germline V gives CDR1 LGHDT, CDR2 YNNKEL (reference sequence). V was pared by 1 base and J by 6 bases, with 10 bases between. This CDR3 spans 14 amino acids. The CDR3 coding sequence is TGTGCCAGCAGCCAAGCTCAATTTGGTCAGCCCCAGCATTTT. This encodes CASSQAQFGQPQHF.

Only one count was recorded for this clone. The chain recombines TRBV7-6 with TRBJ2-3, with 8 bases identical to TRBD2. V shed 1 base, J shed 1 base, and the junction held 4 bases outside the gene matches. CDR3 length: 16 amino acids. Per germline, CDR1 SGHVS and CDR2 FNYEAQ. CDR3 sequence: CASSLGAGERTDTQYF. The CDR3 DNA is TGTGCCAGCAGCTTAGGAGCGGGAGAGCGCACAGATACGCAGTATTTT.

This clone occurred a few times. V and J are TRBV30 and TRBJ1-4; D not resolved. V lost 0 bases and J lost 8, with 7 bases in between. CDR1 and CDR2 from the germline V gene are GTSNPN and SVGIG (reference sequence). This CDR3 has 12 residues. CDR3 region: CAWSVPGEKLFF. The CDR3 DNA follows: TGTGCCTGGAGTGTACCAGGAGAAAAACTGTTTTTT.